These 14 T cell receptor beta chains originate from one sample sequenced in a study of blood T cell repertoires in COVID-19. Here immunoSEQ multiplex PCR was the method, and the copy in TCRdb shows in-frame clones only, minus some. The data hold about 190,000 clones, with approximately 80% observed a single time. Source material: PBMCs or T cells enriched from blood (not recorded which). These receptor sequences come from a woman aged 60-70 years with acute COVID-19.

The chain carries TRBV7-9 and TRBJ1-2; the match to TRBD1 covers 10 bases. The CDR3 spans 13 residues. V lost 5 bases, J lost 8 bases, and 5 bases stayed unmatched. Germline CDR1 and CDR2: SEHNR and FQNEAQ (reference sequence). CDR3 region: CASSPRQGAGYTF. The DNA for the CDR3 is TGTGCCAGCAGCCCGAGACAGGGGGCGGGCTACACCTTC.

This sequence joins TRBV7-9 and TRBJ1-5, with D possibly being TRBD1 (5 bases). The germline V gene has CDR1 SEHNR and CDR2 FQNEAQ (reference sequence). This CDR3 comprises 16 residues. Trimming removed 2 bases from V and 2 bases from J, with 13 bases in between. CDR3 sequence reads: CASSLMGGSGNQPQHF. CDR3 DNA: TGTGCCAGCAGCTTAATGGGGGGGAGCGGCAATCAGCCCCAGCATTTT.

This clone was seen more than once but under ten times. The rearrangement links TRBV27 to TRBJ1-2; a weak D match, TRBD1 (5 bases). This CDR3 has 14 residues. Deletions cut 7 bases from V and 8 bases from J, with 20 bases between. CDR1 is MNHEY and CDR2 is SMNVEV in the germline V gene (reference sequence). DNA of the CDR3: TGTGCCAGCACCTCGACGAAGGGGTCCCTCGGCTACACCTTC. Amino acids: CASTSTKGSLGYTF.

The gene calls are TRBV6-5 and TRBJ2-2; D uncertain. This CDR3 spans 13 amino acids. Germline CDR1 is MNHEY and CDR2 is SVGAGI. The CDR3 loop reads CALGSINTGELFF. In DNA, the CDR3 is TGTGCATTGGGCTCCATAAACACCGGGGAGCTGTTTTTT.

The genes are TRBV7-9 and TRBJ1-2; 9 nucleotides agree with TRBD1. CDR3 size: 17 residues. Germline assignment: CDR1 SEHNR and CDR2 FQNEAQ (reference sequence). The V segment lost 1 base and the J segment 6 bases; nucleotides outside the gene matches: 12. The CDR3 DNA is TGTGCCAGCAGCTTAGGCTTCGGGACAGGGACGCGGGATGGCTACACCTTC. Its protein is CASSLGFGTGTRDGYTF.

This clone has a single count. Other DNA sequences from this sample encode an identical CDR3 as well. This chain connects TRBV11-2 to TRBJ1-1; weak D call: TRBD1 (5 bases). The V gene's germline CDR1 is SGHAT and CDR2 FQNNGV. The germline V and J ends were trimmed by 6 bases and 1 base, with 6 bases remaining between them. The CDR3 is made up of 12 amino acids. The CDR3 here is CASRGGNTEAFF. The CDR3 DNA follows: TGTGCCAGCAGGGGGGGGAACACTGAAGCTTTCTTT.

V gene TRBV6-2 or TRBV6-3 combines with J gene TRBJ1-4; D unclear. Trimming shortened V by 1 base and J by 8 bases, and 20 bases separated the two germline ends. The CDR3 sequence is 17 residues long. Germline loops: CDR1 MNHEY, CDR2 SVGEGT. CDR3 sequence: CASSYYGSGGIGEKLFF. The CDR3 region has the DNA TGTGCCAGCAGTTACTATGGATCGGGAGGGATAGGAGAAAAACTGTTTTTT.

The chain employs TRBV10-3 and TRBJ1-1; maybe TRBD1 (6 bases). Between the trimmed V and J ends, which lost 7 bases and 4 bases, there was a span of 16 bases. The V gene's germline CDR1 is ENHRY and CDR2 SYGVKD. The CDR3 sequence is 14 residues long. CDR3 in amino acids: CAITIQGYGTEAFF. CDR3 DNA: TGTGCCATCACTATACAGGGTTACGGCACTGAAGCTTTCTTT.

V gene TRBV19 combines with J gene TRBJ1-2, with no clear D. Germline CDR1 is LNHDA and CDR2 is SQIVND (reference sequence). V shed 3 bases and J shed 7 bases, with 15 bases lying between them. The CDR3 is made up of 14 amino acids. As DNA, the CDR3 is TGTGCCAGTAGTATTGCCTCCAAATCGGGTGGCTACACCTTC. Amino acids: CASSIASKSGGYTF.

The V and J genes are TRBV6-5 and TRBJ1-2; no clear D gene. The CDR3 sequence is 13 residues long. Per germline, CDR1 MNHEY and CDR2 SVGAGI. The germline V and J ends were trimmed by 8 bases and 0 bases, with 10 bases remaining between them. The CDR3 coding sequence is TGTGCCAGCCGGGTACTGACTAACTATGGCTACACCTTC. Its translation: CASRVLTNYGYTF.

This clone has a single count. The chain carries TRBV10-1 and TRBJ2-4; a possible D gene is TRBD2 (6 bases). Per the germline V gene, CDR1 is WNHNN and CDR2 is SYGVQD (reference sequence). V was trimmed by 2 bases and J by 6 bases, leaving 20 bases between them. This CDR3 is built from 17 residues. The DNA of the CDR3 is TGCGCCAGCAGTGAGACTTGGCCACTCGGGACTTCAAACATTCAGTACTTC. Translation gives CASSETWPLGTSNIQYF.

V and J are TRBV7-2 and TRBJ1-1; D is uncertain. This CDR3 spans 13 amino acids. V was cut by 5 bases and J by 6 bases, with 13 bases left in between. The V gene's germline CDR1 is SGHTA and CDR2 FQGNSA. This CDR3 reads CASSQLRVSEAFF. The CDR3 DNA reads TGTGCCAGCAGCCAACTTCGGGTTTCTGAAGCTTTCTTT.

The chain carries TRBV5-1 and TRBJ1-2; TRBD1 matches 9 bases. Germline V gene sequence: CDR1 SGHRS, CDR2 YFSETQ. The V gene end was trimmed by 4 bases and the J gene end by 10 bases; junction bases not matched to a gene: 5. CDR3 length equals 12 residues. CDR3 region: CASSPGQGYYTF. CDR3 nucleotides: TGCGCCAGCAGCCCCGGACAGGGGTACTACACCTTC.

The rearrangement links TRBV19 to TRBJ1-3; no definite D call. This CDR3 contains 11 residues. Germline V gene sequence: CDR1 LNHDA, CDR2 SQIVND (reference sequence). Trimming removed 10 bases from V and 0 bases from J, with 4 bases in between. CDR3 nucleotides: TGTGCCACCAACTCTGGAAACACCATATATTTT. Translated, it gives CATNSGNTIYF.